A single T cell receptor (beta chain) is shown here with its context. Antigen specificity is unknown. Libraries were prepared by immunoSEQ multiplex PCR; TCRdb keeps only in-frame clonotypes and omits some of them. The sample contains approximately 92,000 clones, 85% to 95% of which appear only once. This sample is drawn from a study of graft-versus-host responses after intestinal transplantation. Study as a whole: Transplants were multivisceral, liver-intestinal, or isolated intestinal. All recipients got anti-thymocyte globulin induction, then tacrolimus and steroids for approximately 3 years.

Overall study results and limits: Early post-transplant HvG declines were associated with peak circulating GvH clone levels. The study found high graft-versus-host to host-versus-graft clonal ratios in allografts of patients with graft-donor T cell macrochimerism.

The CDR3 consists of 11 residues. The V end lost 8 bases, the J end lost 2 bases, and 5 bases lay between the germline ends. Germline V lookup: CDR1 KGHSH, CDR2 LQKENI. Specimen: unstimulated CD8+ T cells sorted from spleen or lymph node cells, collected before intestinal transplant. This receptor was obtained from a human donor who received an intestinal transplant. The chain recombines TRBV18 with TRBJ2-3, with D uncertain. CDR3 sequence: CASADTDTQYF. CDR3 DNA sequence: TGTGCCAGCGCAGACACAGATACGCAGTATTTT.